This paragraph reports one T cell receptor beta chain. Its antigen is unidentified. The data are from a study of beta chain features in type 1 diabetes. Background on the study: Comparable age, gender and cell yields were observed in patients relative to healthy donors.

Sequenced material consisted of expressed TCRB transcripts (all of the isolated RNA was reverse transcribed). Assay used: immunoSEQ multiplex PCR; TCRdb lists only in-frame clones, some missing. Here the sample spans fewer than 400,000 clones, roughly a tenth being singletons. Study-wide results and caveats: TCRB CDR3s from Type 1 diabetes patients were moderately but significantly shorter in all four CD4+ subsets. The study found that naive, central memory and Treg TCRB repertoires appeared more similar in patients than in healthy donors.

This clonotype originated in a man aged 25-40 years with type 1 diabetes. Material: central memory CD4+ T cells from blood.

The CDR3 sequence: CASSRHGTAENEKLFF. The CDR3 bases are TGTGCCAGCAGCCGGCACGGGACAGCCGAAAATGAAAAACTGTTTTTT. This chain links TRBV7-2 with TRBJ1-4, with 7 positions matching TRBD1. J gave up 5 bases and V 5 bases, and 11 bases lay outside the gene matches. The germline V gene has CDR1 SGHTA and CDR2 FQGNSA. The CDR3 has 16 residues.